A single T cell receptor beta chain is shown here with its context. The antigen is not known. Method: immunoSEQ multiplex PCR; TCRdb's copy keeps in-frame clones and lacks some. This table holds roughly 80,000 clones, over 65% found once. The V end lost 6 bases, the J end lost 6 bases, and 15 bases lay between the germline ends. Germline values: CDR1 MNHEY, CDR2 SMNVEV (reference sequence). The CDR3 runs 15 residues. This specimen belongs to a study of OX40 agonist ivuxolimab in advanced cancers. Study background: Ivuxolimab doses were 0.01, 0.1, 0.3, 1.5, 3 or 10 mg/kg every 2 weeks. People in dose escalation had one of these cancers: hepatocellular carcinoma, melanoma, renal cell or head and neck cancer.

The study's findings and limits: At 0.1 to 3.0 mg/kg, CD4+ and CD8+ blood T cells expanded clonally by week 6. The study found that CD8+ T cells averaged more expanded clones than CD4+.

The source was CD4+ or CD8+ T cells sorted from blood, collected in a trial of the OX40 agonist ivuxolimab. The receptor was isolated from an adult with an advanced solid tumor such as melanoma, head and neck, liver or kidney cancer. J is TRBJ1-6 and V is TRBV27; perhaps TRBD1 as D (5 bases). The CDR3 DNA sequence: TGTGCCAGCAGGATAGGGGCAGCCTCTAATTCACCCCTCCACTTT. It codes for CASRIGAASNSPLHF.